This TCR beta chain came from a study of T cell responses to AZD1222 COVID-19 vaccine (dated by TCRdb to the early 2020s). About the study as a whole: AZD1222 recipients with second doses at about 4 weeks or about 12 weeks were pooled, because spike-specific TCR depth and breadth did not differ between schedules. A total of approximately 230 trial participants underwent TCR sequencing, of whom 207 received two doses of AZD1222 and about 25 received two doses of the MenACWY control vaccine. Enrollment into the trials was organized by age into subgroups of 18-55, 56-69 and 70-plus years, and those subgroups contained roughly 140, 27 and 60 TCR-sequenced participants, respectively. Study-level results and caveats: In the small 56-69-year group, the increase in depth fell short of significance, most likely because of low power. Most participants were white British and females outnumbered males, and the authors suggested that clonal diversity may have been underestimated. Conclusions about previously exposed vaccinees were limited because only six AZD1222 recipients were SARS-CoV-2 seropositive at baseline. Spike-specific TCR breadth and depth rose significantly after two AZD1222 doses compared with day 0 and with MenACWY recipients. Vaccine-associated CD4 TCRs spanned the whole spike protein, with dominant responses in regions 160-218 and 743-854. Because no samples from the day 14 peak response were available, repertoires could be characterized only after the peak T cell response. Nearly half of unique spike-specific TCRs reportedly recognized epitopes outside regions mutated in the B.1.351 and B.1.1.7 variants.

Reading the label with the study, this specimen's time point is: baseline before first vaccination. Samples from vaccinated people were obtained from the UK trials COV001 and COV002, which included a single-blind randomized controlled phase 2/3 trial of AZD1222 (ChAdOx1 nCoV-19) in healthy adults. For TCRbeta chain sequencing, PBMC samples were collected from trial participants at day 0 and at day 28 after the second dose. A word on this clone: The target of this receptor is not known. No base qualities exist here, and no much larger clone lies one base off it.

CDR1 is given as PRHDT and CDR2 as FYEKMQ, both from the germline V gene (reference sequence). Trimming costs V 3 bases and J 2 bases, and their ends lie 17 bases apart. Spanning cysteine to phenylalanine, the CDR3 consists of 16 amino acids. Of the read, only the CDR3 DNA is kept; its 48 bases are in frame from base 1. The CDR3 regions of human TCRbeta chains were analyzed by immunosequencing. On the authors' methods: TCRs in the repertoires were compared against a reference library of SARS-CoV-2-specific TCRs that had been generated with the MIRA antigen-specificity platform. Breadth was defined as the fraction of unique TCRs that were SARS-CoV-2-associated. Depth was defined as the fraction of total T cells that were SARS-CoV-2-associated. Using the MIRA data, every spike-specific TCR was mapped to the spike region that the TCR reacted to and assigned to either a CD4 or a CD8 class. Log10-transformed breadth and depth values were compared by one-way ANOVA with Sidak's multiple comparisons tests. TCRdb limited this immuneACCESS table to in-frame rearrangements with V and J called. A share of clones is missing; checked studies link under half to unresolved V genes, and the rest is unexplained. V and J calls and clone size are given by that table; D and trimming were obtained from the DNA. The sample contains approximately 140,000 clones, around nine tenths of them found a single time. The ten largest make up under 1.5% of the sample.

This TCR was sampled from an adult in good health. The sequencing used peripheral blood, collected on day 0 of AZD1222 vaccination. The V and J segments used are TRBV13 and TRBJ2-7; TRBD1 is perhaps the D gene, given 5 matching bases. The CDR3: CASSLESTQVPYEQYF. The DNA is as follows: TGTGCCAGCAGCTTGGAATCCACACAGGTCCCCTACGAGCAGTACTTC.